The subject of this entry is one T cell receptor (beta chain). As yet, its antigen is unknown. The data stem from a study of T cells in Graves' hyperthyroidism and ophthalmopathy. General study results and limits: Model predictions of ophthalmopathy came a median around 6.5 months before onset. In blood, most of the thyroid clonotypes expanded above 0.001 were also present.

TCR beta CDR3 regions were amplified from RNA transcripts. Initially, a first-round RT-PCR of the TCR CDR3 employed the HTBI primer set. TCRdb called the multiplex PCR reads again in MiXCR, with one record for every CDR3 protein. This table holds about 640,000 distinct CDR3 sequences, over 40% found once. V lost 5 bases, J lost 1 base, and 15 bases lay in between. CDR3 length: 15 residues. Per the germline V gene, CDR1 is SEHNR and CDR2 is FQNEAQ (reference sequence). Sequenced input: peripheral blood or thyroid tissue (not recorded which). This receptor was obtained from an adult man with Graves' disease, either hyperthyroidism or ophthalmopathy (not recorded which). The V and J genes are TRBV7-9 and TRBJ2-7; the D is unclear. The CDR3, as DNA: TGTGCCAGCAGCCAAGCTGTTAGCATGTCCTACGAGCAGTACTTC. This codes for CASSQAVSMSYEQYF.